These 17 T cell receptor beta chains came from one sample sequenced in a study of blood T cell repertoires in COVID-19. Repertoires were generated with immunoSEQ multiplex PCR, while TCRdb's copy carries only in-frame clones and drops some. The repertoire includes 95,000 to 100,000 clones, 84% of them detected once, and roughly 24% sits in the top ten. The sequencing input was peripheral blood. The receptors derive from a human donor in a cohort sampled during active COVID-19.

This clone came up a few times. The chain links TRBV6-2 or TRBV6-3 to TRBJ2-7; TRBD1 aligns across 7 bases. Germline V lookup: CDR1 MNHEY, CDR2 SVGEGT. This CDR3 is built from 14 residues. With 2 bases clipped from V and 3 bases from J, the junction kept 4 bases outside the gene matches. CDR3 sequence: CASSYATGNYEQYF. CDR3 in DNA: TGTGCCAGCAGTTACGCGACAGGGAACTACGAGCAGTACTTC.

The genes are TRBV12-3 or TRBV12-4 and TRBJ1-2; TRBD1 aligns across 8 bases. V lost 6 bases to trimming and J lost 4 bases; unmatched junction nucleotides: 4. The CDR3 extends over 13 amino acids. The CDR3 region is CASSSGGAYGYTF. The CDR3 DNA reads as TGTGCCAGCAGCTCAGGGGGCGCCTATGGCTACACCTTC.

The chain uses TRBV6-5 and TRBJ2-1; D perhaps matches TRBD2 (7 bases). This CDR3 is 13 amino acids long. The V end was cut by 6 bases, the J end by 5 bases, with 11 bases between. The germline V gene has CDR1 MNHEY and CDR2 SVGAGI. The CDR3 nucleotides read TGTGCCAGCAGAAGGGGGGGCAACAATGAGCAGTTCTTC. Amino acids: CASRRGGNNEQFF.

The gene calls are TRBV12-3 or TRBV12-4 and TRBJ1-3; D unresolved. V was cut by 5 bases and J by 3 bases, with 8 bases left in between. This CDR3 spans 13 amino acids. CDR3: CASSAHHGNTIYF. As DNA, the CDR3 is TGTGCCAGCAGTGCGCACCATGGAAACACCATATATTTT.

The rearrangement links TRBV10-2 to TRBJ2-1; 10 positions match TRBD2. The germline V gene has CDR1 WSHSY and CDR2 SAAADI. Losses at the gene ends were 4 bases for V and 15 bases for J; bases not matched to a gene: 12. This CDR3 has 14 residues. The CDR3 region has the DNA TGCGCCAGCAGTGCGAGCGGGAGGGGCTTCGATCGGTTCTTC. Amino acid sequence: CASSASGRGFDRFF.

The V and J genes are TRBV4-3 and TRBJ1-1; tentative D call: TRBD1 (5 bases). Trimming shortened V by 0 bases and J by 9 bases, and 14 bases separated the two germline ends. The CDR3 is 14 amino acids. Germline-derived CDR1 and CDR2 are LGHNA and YSLEER. The CDR3 is CASSQDQAAGKAFF. The CDR3 region has the DNA TGCGCCAGCAGCCAAGATCAGGCTGCAGGGAAAGCTTTCTTT.

The chain links TRBV5-1 to TRBJ2-5, with D possibly TRBD1 on 6 matching bases. The CDR3 has 17 amino acids. Germline assignment: CDR1 SGHRS and CDR2 YFSETQ. V shed 0 bases and J shed 2 bases, with 17 bases lying between them. CDR3 protein: CASSLGIGGLGQETQYF. For the CDR3, the DNA is TGCGCCAGCAGCTTGGGCATAGGGGGTTTGGGGCAAGAGACCCAGTACTTC.

This clone was observed a handful of times. CDR3 DNA sequence: TGTGCCAGCAGCTGGGTCGGGACAGGGGGTAGGGGCACTGAAGCTTTCTTT. Its protein is CASSWVGTGGRGTEAFF. The chain couples TRBV28 to TRBJ1-1; 11 nucleotides line up with TRBD1. The CDR3 spans 17 residues. From germline, CDR1 is MDHEN and CDR2 SYDVKM. V dropped 6 bases and J dropped 4; count of bases not matched to a gene: 13.

The CDR3, as DNA: TGTGCCAGCAGTGCTTTGATCAGAACCGGGACAGTGGAGAACGAGCAGTACTTC. Its protein is CASSALIRTGTVENEQYF. V usage is TRBV6-2 or TRBV6-3 and J usage is TRBJ2-7, with 7 bases fitting TRBD1. This CDR3 has 18 amino acids. Germline CDR1 and CDR2: MNHEY and SVGEGT. V lost 5 bases and J lost 5; bases outside the gene matches: 21.

This chain connects TRBV24-1 to TRBJ1-4; 7 bases are shared with TRBD1. Losses at the gene ends were 9 bases for V and 3 bases for J; bases not matched to a gene: 6. This CDR3 is 14 amino acids long. Germline lookup yields CDR1 KGHDR and CDR2 SFDVKD. CDR3 protein: CATLTGTANEKLFF. DNA of the CDR3: TGTGCCACCTTAACCGGGACAGCTAATGAAAAACTGTTTTTT.

V gene TRBV5-8 combines with J gene TRBJ1-1, with D perhaps TRBD1 (5 bases). The germline V gene has CDR1 SGHTS and CDR2 YDEGEE. The CDR3 extends over 14 amino acids. Trimming cost V 2 bases and J 1 base, with 9 bases left between them. The CDR3 nucleotides are TGTGCCAGCAGCTTCAGCAGGGCGAACACTGAAGCTTTCTTT. It is translated as CASSFSRANTEAFF. Complete variable domain (other parts from reference TRBV5-8 and TRBJ1-1): EAGVTQSPTHLIKTRGQQATLRCSPISGHTSVYWYQQALGLGLQFLLWYDEGEERNRGNFPPRFSGRQFPNYSSELNVNALELEDSALYLCASSFSRANTEAFFGQGTRLTVV.

This chain connects TRBV6-5 to TRBJ1-6, with 10 bases lining up with TRBD1. The J segment lost 7 bases and the V segment lost 8 bases, leaving 2 bases of the junction unmatched. Germline lookup yields CDR1 MNHEY and CDR2 SVGAGI. The CDR3 extends over 13 amino acids. The CDR3 DNA is TGTGCCAGCGGGACAGGGGCAAATTCACCCCTCCACTTT. It codes for CASGTGANSPLHF.

The chain uses TRBV24-1 and TRBJ1-5; 12 nucleotides line up with TRBD1. Per germline, CDR1 KGHDR and CDR2 SFDVKD. The CDR3 runs to 15 residues. The V gene end was trimmed by 3 bases and the J gene end by 9 bases; junction bases not matched to a gene: 5. The CDR3 DNA reads as TGTGCCACCAGTGATACCGGGACAGGGGGCAGGCCCCAGCATTTT. Translated, it gives CATSDTGTGGRPQHF.

This clone has just one count. The V and J genes are TRBV3-1 (or the pseudogene TRBV3-2) and TRBJ1-2; the D is unclear. The germline CDR1 and CDR2 sequences are LGHDT and YNNKEL (reference sequence). V lost 1 base and J lost 0, with 9 bases in between. This CDR3 is 15 amino acids long. CDR3 region: CASSQGGGANYGYTF. The DNA for the CDR3 is TGTGCCAGCAGCCAAGGAGGAGGAGCTAACTATGGCTACACCTTC.

The rearrangement links TRBV25-1 to TRBJ1-2, with 9 bases matching TRBD1. Germline loops: CDR1 MGHDK, CDR2 SYGVNS. V lost 7 bases to trimming and J lost 5 bases; unmatched junction nucleotides: 5. The CDR3 extends over 13 amino acids. CDR3 DNA sequence: TGTGCCAGCATCGGACAGGGGATATATGGCTACACCTTC. Its translation: CASIGQGIYGYTF.

J is TRBJ1-2 and V is TRBV6-5, with unresolved D. The CDR3 is made up of 14 amino acids. Trimming cost V 0 bases and J 6 bases, with 11 bases left between them. In germline, CDR1 is MNHEY, CDR2 SVGAGI. The CDR3, as DNA: TGTGCCAGCAGTTACTCGAAACAGTTGGATGGCTACACCTTC. It translates to CASSYSKQLDGYTF.

This clone was observed a single time. The chain links TRBV7-2 to TRBJ2-1; 7 bases agree with TRBD2. Germline assignment: CDR1 SGHTA and CDR2 FQGNSA. This CDR3 contains 16 residues. V dropped 1 base and J dropped 4; count of bases not matched to a gene: 7. CDR3 in amino acids: CASSLESGVPYNEQFF. CDR3 nucleotide sequence: TGTGCCAGCAGCTTAGAGAGCGGGGTCCCATACAATGAGCAGTTCTTC.